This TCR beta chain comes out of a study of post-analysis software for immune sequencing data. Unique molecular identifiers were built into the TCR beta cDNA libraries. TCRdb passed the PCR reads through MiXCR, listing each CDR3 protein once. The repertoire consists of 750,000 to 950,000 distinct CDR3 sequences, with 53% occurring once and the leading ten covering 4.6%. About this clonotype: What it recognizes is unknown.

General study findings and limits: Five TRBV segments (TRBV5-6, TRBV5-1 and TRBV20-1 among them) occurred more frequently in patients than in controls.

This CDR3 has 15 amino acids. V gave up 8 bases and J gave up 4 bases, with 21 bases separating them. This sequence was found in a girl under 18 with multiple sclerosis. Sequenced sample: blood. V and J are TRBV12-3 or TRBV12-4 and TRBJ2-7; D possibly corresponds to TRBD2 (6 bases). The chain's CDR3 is CASFSGGELNYEQYF. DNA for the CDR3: TGTGCCAGCTTCAGCGGCGGGGAGTTGAATTACGAGCAGTACTTC.